Below, 9 T cell receptor beta chains from the same sample are listed, as sequenced in a study of T cells in Graves' hyperthyroidism and ophthalmopathy. It was RNA transcripts that yielded the amplified TCR beta CDR3 regions. First-round RT-PCR targeting the TCR CDR3 was performed with the HTBI primer set. One entry per CDR3 protein, called by TCRdb with MiXCR from the multiplex PCR reads. The table includes around 500,000 distinct CDR3 sequences, under 15% detected once. Sample: blood. The receptor source for this set is a woman younger than 30 with Graves' hyperthyroidism.

The chain links TRBV20-1 to TRBJ2-5; tentatively, D is TRBD2 (6 bases). The CDR3 totals 15 residues. Trimming shortened V by 0 bases and J by 5 bases, and 16 bases separated the two germline ends. Germline V gene sequence: CDR1 DFQATT, CDR2 SNEGSKA (reference sequence). The CDR3: CSARDVDSGDETQYF. The CDR3 DNA follows: TGCAGTGCTAGAGATGTGGATTCGGGGGATGAGACCCAGTACTTC.

This clonotype was recorded at least ten times. The rearrangement uses TRBV5-8 and TRBJ2-1, with 9 bases matching TRBD2. The trim removed 2 bases at V and 8 bases at J, leaving 2 bases unmatched. This CDR3 is built from 13 residues. Germline-derived CDR1 and CDR2 are SGHTS and YDEGEE. DNA for the CDR3: TGTGCCAGCAGCTTTAGCGGGAGACATGAGCAGTTCTTC. Protein: CASSFSGRHEQFF.

This clonotype was detected ten times or more. The chain employs TRBV5-1 and TRBJ2-1; 7 positions match TRBD2. The length of the CDR3 is 15 residues. Germline V gene data show CDR1 as SGHRS and CDR2 as YFSETQ. After removal of 4 bases from V and 6 bases from J, the junction contained 10 bases not matched to a gene. CDR3 DNA: TGCGCCAGCAGCCCCCAAGGGGCTAGCGGCAATGAGCAGTTCTTC. Its translation: CASSPQGASGNEQFF.

In its sample, this clonotype was seen a few times. The CDR3 loop is CASSSSVEQYF. The CDR3 nucleotides are TGTGCCAGCAGCTCCTCTGTGGAGCAGTACTTC. The genes are TRBV11-3 and TRBJ2-7, with D unresolved. V was cut by 4 bases and J by 7 bases, with 8 bases left in between. Looked up from germline, CDR1 is SGHNT and CDR2 is YENEEA. The CDR3 is 11 amino acids.

The chain combines TRBV20-1 with TRBJ1-6, with D hard to call. Germline CDR1 DFQATT, CDR2 SNEGSKA (reference sequence). CDR3 size: 13 residues. Trimming left V 0 bases short and J 10 bases short, with 10 bases between. In nucleotides, the CDR3 is TGCAGTGCTAGAGAAAATATTGGCTCACCCCTCCACTTT. It specifies CSARENIGSPLHF.

This clonotype has at least ten counts. The gene calls are TRBV7-3 and TRBJ2-7, with D unresolved. The CDR3 runs 14 residues. CDR1 is SGHTA, CDR2 FQGTGA, per germline. The V end was cut by 3 bases, the J end by 3 bases, with 12 bases between. CDR3 coding DNA: TGTGCCAGCAGCTTCAGGAAACGGATCTACGAGCAGTACGTC. This encodes CASSFRKRIYEQYV.

This rearrangement joins TRBV3-1 to TRBJ2-1; 7 bases match TRBD1. V gave up 1 base and J gave up 0 bases; unmatched junction bases: 6. Looked up from germline, CDR1 is LGHDT and CDR2 is YNNKEL (reference sequence). The CDR3 contains 17 residues. The CDR3 bases are TGTGCCAGCAGCCAAGGTAGAGGGGGCAGCTCCTACAATGAGCAGTTCTTC. It yields the protein CASSQGRGGSSYNEQFF.

This clonotype was observed a handful of times. The J gene is TRBJ1-1, the V gene TRBV9, with D uncertain. Germline CDR1 reads SGDLS; CDR2 reads YYNGEE. The CDR3 runs to 13 residues. V lost 2 bases and J 3 bases, leaving 8 bases between the germline ends. DNA of the CDR3: TGTGCCAGCAGCGTTGCACAATACACTGAAGCTTTCTTT. Translation gives CASSVAQYTEAFF.

The chain links TRBV7-9 to TRBJ2-1; 9 bases match TRBD1. V lost 5 bases to trimming and J lost 5 bases; unmatched junction nucleotides: 7. The CDR3 sequence is 15 residues long. Germline CDR1 and CDR2: SEHNR and FQNEAQ (reference sequence). The DNA for the CDR3 is TGTGCCAGCAGCACCCCGGGACAGGGAGACAATGAGCAGTTCTTC. Translating gives CASSTPGQGDNEQFF. Based on the CDR3 plus reference TRBV7-9 and TRBJ2-1, the full variable domain is DTGVSQNPRHKITKRGQNVTFRCDPISEHNRLYWYRQTLGQGPEFLTYFQNEAQLEKSRLLSDRFSAERPKGSFSTLEIQRTEQGDSAMYLCASSTPGQGDNEQFFGPGTRLTVL.